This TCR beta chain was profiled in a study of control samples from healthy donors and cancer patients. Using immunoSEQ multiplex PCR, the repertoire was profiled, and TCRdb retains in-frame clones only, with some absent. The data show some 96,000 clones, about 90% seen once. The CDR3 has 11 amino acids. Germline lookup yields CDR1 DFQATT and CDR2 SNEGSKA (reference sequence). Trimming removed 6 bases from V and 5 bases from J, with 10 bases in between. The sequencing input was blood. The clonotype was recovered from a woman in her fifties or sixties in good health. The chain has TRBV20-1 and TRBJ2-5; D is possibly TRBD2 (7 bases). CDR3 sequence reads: CSAGRGETQYF. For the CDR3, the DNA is TGCAGTGCGGGGAGGGGGGAGACCCAGTACTTC.